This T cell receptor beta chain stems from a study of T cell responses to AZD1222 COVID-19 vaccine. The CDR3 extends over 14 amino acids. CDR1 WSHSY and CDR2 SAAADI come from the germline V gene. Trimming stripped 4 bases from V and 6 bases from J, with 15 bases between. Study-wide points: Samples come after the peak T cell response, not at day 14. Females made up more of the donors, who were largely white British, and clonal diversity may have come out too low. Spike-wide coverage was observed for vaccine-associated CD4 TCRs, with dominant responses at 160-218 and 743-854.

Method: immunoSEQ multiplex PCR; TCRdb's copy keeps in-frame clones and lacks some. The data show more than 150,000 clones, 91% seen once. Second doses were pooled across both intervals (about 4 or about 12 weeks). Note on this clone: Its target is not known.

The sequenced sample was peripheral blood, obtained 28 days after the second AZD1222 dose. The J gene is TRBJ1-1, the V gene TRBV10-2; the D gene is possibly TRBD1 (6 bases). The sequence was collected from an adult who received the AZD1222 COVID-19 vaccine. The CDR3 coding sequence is TGCGCCAGCAGTGTAGACAGGCTAGGCGCTGAAGCTTTCTTT. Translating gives CASSVDRLGAEAFF.